This T cell receptor beta chain emerged from a study of radiation and T cells in renal cell carcinoma. From germline, CDR1 is MDHEN and CDR2 SYDVKM. This CDR3 comprises 16 residues. V lost 5 bases, J lost 1 base, and 15 bases lay in between. Time point meaning: blood 2 weeks post-SBRT. Noted treatment: 15 Gy SBRT to primary tumor, nephrectomy 4 weeks later. Serial blood draws occurred at baseline and 2 and 4 weeks post-SBRT. Generated by immunoSEQ multiplex PCR, the TCRdb table keeps only in-frame clones and is missing some. Seen here are about 130,000 clones, over 75% observed once, and the top ten hold roughly 5%.

Sequencing was performed on blood, taken from a patient whose treatment included radiotherapy and nephrectomy. The receptor was derived from a man aged 45-60 years with renal cell carcinoma. J is TRBJ2-1 and V is TRBV28; weak D call: TRBD2 (6 bases). The CDR3 DNA sequence: TGTGCCAGCAGTCCAAGTCATAGCGGATCCTACAATGAGCAGTTCTTC. It codes for CASSPSHSGSYNEQFF.